These 21 T cell receptor beta chains share one sample of origin, sequenced in a study of Ad26.COV2.S vaccination and SARS-CoV-2 variants. Treatment reported: around 19 received Ad26.COV2.S at low or high dose, single or two shots; about 5 received placebo; per-sample allocation not given. After the first vaccine or placebo injection, samples were drawn on day 63. Here immunoSEQ multiplex PCR was the method, and the copy in TCRdb shows in-frame clones only, minus some. The data contain some 450,000 clones, 90% of them singletons. The sequencing used peripheral blood, collected in a trial of Ad26.COV2.S vaccine versus placebo. The receptors derive from a person between 18 and 59 years old who received the Ad26.COV2.S COVID-19 vaccine or a placebo.

V and J are TRBV28 and TRBJ2-2; either TRBD1 or TRBD2 may supply D (5 bases each). Looked up from germline, CDR1 is MDHEN and CDR2 is SYDVKM. Deletions cut 6 bases from V and 1 base from J, with 18 bases between. This CDR3 spans 17 amino acids. The CDR3 DNA follows: TGTGCCAGCAGCTGGGCGTGGGGGACGGAGAACACCGGGGAGCTGTTTTTT. Amino acids: CASSWAWGTENTGELFF.

The chain carries TRBV25-1 and TRBJ2-3; either TRBD1 or TRBD2 may supply D (5 bases each). Germline assignment: CDR1 MGHDK and CDR2 SYGVNS. The CDR3 covers 13 residues. Trimming shortened V by 5 bases and J by 1 base, and 7 bases separated the two germline ends. Written as DNA, the CDR3 is TGTGCCAGCAGTATGGGGGGCACAGATACGCAGTATTTT. This sequence encodes CASSMGGTDTQYF.

For this clone: At one end, the junction sequence differs from germline, possibly due to a read error. The CDR3 is CTSSQALFRVVSNQPQHF. CDR3 coding DNA: TGCACCAGCAGCCAAGCCTTATTCAGGGTGGTGAGCAATCAGCCCCAGCATTTT. The rearrangement uses TRBV4-3 and TRBJ1-5; a possible D gene is TRBD1 (5 bases). Germline V gene lookup returns CDR1 LGHNA and CDR2 YSLEER. The CDR3 covers 18 residues.

This rearrangement joins TRBV28 to TRBJ1-2, with D unresolved. There are 12 residues in the CDR3. Trimming removed 1 base from V and 5 bases from J, with 5 bases in between. Germline values: CDR1 MDHEN, CDR2 SYDVKM. The CDR3 sequence is CASSLSEYGYTF. CDR3 DNA sequence: TGTGCCAGCAGTTTATCTGAGTATGGCTACACCTTC.

This rearrangement joins TRBV3-1 (or the pseudogene TRBV3-2) to TRBJ2-3, with 16 nucleotides matching TRBD2. With 4 bases clipped from V and 4 bases from J, the junction kept 5 bases outside the gene matches. Germline V gene lookup returns CDR1 LGHDT and CDR2 YNNKEL (reference sequence). The CDR3 is made up of 17 amino acids. CDR3 nucleotide sequence: TGTGCCAGCAGCCGGGGACTAGCGGGAGGGGGGGCAGATACGCAGTATTTT. Translating it yields CASSRGLAGGGADTQYF.

V gene TRBV13 combines with J gene TRBJ2-1; 7 bases align to TRBD2. Germline loops: CDR1 PRHDT, CDR2 FYEKMQ (reference sequence). This CDR3 is 11 amino acids long. With 4 bases clipped from V and 16 bases from J, the junction kept 7 bases outside the gene matches. The CDR3 DNA follows: TGTGCCAGCAGCTCGGCAAGCGGGATTTTCTTC. Amino acid sequence: CASSSASGIFF.

V usage is TRBV9 and J usage is TRBJ2-1; 7 nucleotides line up with TRBD1. J lost 5 bases, V lost 1 base, and 12 bases had no gene match. Germline-derived CDR1 and CDR2 are SGDLS and YYNGEE. The CDR3 length is 17 residues. The CDR3 protein is CASSVTTGTAIDNEQFF. CDR3 sequence (DNA): TGTGCCAGCAGCGTAACAACCGGGACAGCTATTGACAATGAGCAGTTCTTC.

In its sample, this clone was seen once. The chain uses TRBV11-2 and TRBJ2-5; D might be TRBD2 (7 bases). In germline, CDR1 is SGHAT, CDR2 FQNNGV. V was cut by 3 bases and J by 5 bases, with 16 bases left in between. This CDR3 contains 15 residues. In DNA, the CDR3 is TGTGCCAGCAGCTTGGCGGGGGCCCAGGGGGAGACCCAGTACTTC. Amino acid sequence: CASSLAGAQGETQYF.

J is TRBJ2-3 and V is TRBV4-3; 7 nucleotides align to TRBD2. The germline V gene has CDR1 LGHNA and CDR2 YSLEER. With 1 base clipped from V and 3 bases from J, the junction kept 4 bases outside the gene matches. This CDR3 has 15 residues. The CDR3 sequence is CASSQGLAVTDTQYF. As DNA, the CDR3 is TGCGCCAGCAGCCAAGGGCTAGCGGTAACAGATACGCAGTATTTT.

This chain links TRBV27 with TRBJ2-5; TRBD2 matches at 11 bases. The CDR3 totals 15 residues. V lost 7 bases to trimming and J lost 1 base; unmatched junction nucleotides: 5. Germline CDR1 and CDR2: MNHEY and SMNVEV (reference sequence). The chain's CDR3 is CASTPGTSGQETQYF. CDR3 nucleotides: TGTGCCAGCACCCCCGGGACTAGCGGCCAAGAGACCCAGTACTTC.

The rearrangement links TRBV9 to TRBJ1-6; 7 nucleotides match TRBD1. This CDR3 is built from 15 residues. J was trimmed by 3 bases and V by 3 bases; bases with no gene match: 3. Germline V CDR1 and CDR2: SGDLS, YYNGEE. The CDR3 bases are TGTGCCAGCAGCGAGGGGGACAGCTATAATTCACCCCTCCACTTT. Protein: CASSEGDSYNSPLHF.

The rearrangement links TRBV7-3 to TRBJ2-3; D gene ambiguous. Between the trimmed V and J ends, which lost 5 bases and 0 bases, there was a span of 9 bases. The CDR3 runs 14 residues. Germline V gene sequence: CDR1 SGHTA, CDR2 FQGTGA. As DNA, the CDR3 is TGTGCCAGCAGCAACGGAATTAGCACAGATACGCAGTATTTT. Translation: CASSNGISTDTQYF. Together with reference TRBV7-3 and TRBJ2-3, the CDR3 gives the full variable domain: GAGVSQTPSNKVTEKGKYVELRCDPISGHTALYWYRQSLGQGPEFLIYFQGTGAADDSGLPNDRFFAVRPEGSVSTLKIQRTERGDSAVYLCASSNGISTDTQYFGPGTRLTVL.

The chain joins TRBV7-3 to TRBJ1-2; D may be TRBD1 (5 bases). The CDR3 contains 14 residues. Looked up from germline, CDR1 is SGHTA and CDR2 is FQGTGA. With 5 bases removed from V and 8 bases from J, the gap between germline ends came to 18 bases. Here the CDR3 DNA reads TGTGCCAGCAGCCCTAACGGCGAGGGGCCGGGCTACACCTTC. Protein sequence: CASSPNGEGPGYTF.

In DNA, the CDR3 is TGTGCCAGCAGCCAAACCAGAGCTAGCAATCAGCCCCAGCATTTT. It codes for CASSQTRASNQPQHF. This chain links TRBV3-1 (or the pseudogene TRBV3-2) with TRBJ1-5; D gene unclear. Germline V gene lookup returns CDR1 LGHDT and CDR2 YNNKEL (reference sequence). Trimming pared 2 bases from V and 0 bases from J, leaving 8 bases between. The CDR3 is 15 amino acids.

V and J are TRBV10-3 and TRBJ1-2, with 9 bases that match TRBD1. CDR1 and CDR2 from the germline V gene are ENHRY and SYGVKD. This CDR3 has 13 residues. J was trimmed by 5 bases and V by 7 bases; bases with no gene match: 5. The CDR3 coding sequence is TGTGCCATCAAGAAACAGGGGGCATATGGCTACACCTTC. Translated: CAIKKQGAYGYTF.

The chain joins TRBV19 to TRBJ1-1; maybe TRBD1 (6 bases). The length of the CDR3 is 13 residues. The germline CDR1 and CDR2 sequences are LNHDA and SQIVND (reference sequence). Trimming cost V 4 bases and J 4 bases, with 10 bases left between them. The CDR3 protein is CASSTNRVTEAFF. The CDR3, as DNA: TGTGCCAGTAGTACAAACAGGGTCACTGAAGCTTTCTTT.

The rearrangement joins TRBV6-5 to TRBJ2-5; D perhaps matches TRBD2 (6 bases). The CDR3 loop spans 15 amino acids. V was cut by 5 bases and J by 4 bases, with 17 bases left in between. Germline assignment: CDR1 MNHEY and CDR2 SVGAGI. The CDR3 loop reads CASSPLGGKGETQYF. The CDR3 nucleotides read TGTGCCAGCAGTCCCCTGGGAGGAAAAGGAGAGACCCAGTACTTC.

The rearrangement uses TRBV10-3 and TRBJ2-4; TRBD1 matches 10 bases. The germline V gene encodes CDR1 ENHRY and CDR2 SYGVKD. After removal of 5 bases from V and 8 bases from J, the junction contained 3 bases not matched to a gene. This CDR3 has 13 residues. CDR3 sequence: CAISLDRGDIQYF. CDR3 bases: TGTGCCATCAGTTTGGACAGGGGGGACATTCAGTACTTC.

Concerning this clone: One junction end disagrees with the germline gene, perhaps due to a read error. The J gene is TRBJ1-1, the V gene TRBV30; D is possibly TRBD1 (5 bases). This CDR3 is 16 amino acids long. Germline loops: CDR1 GTSNPN, CDR2 SVGIG (reference sequence). CDR3 sequence reads: CAWISQAGLMNAEAFF. The CDR3 DNA follows: TGTGCCTGGATCTCCCAGGCGGGGCTGATGAACGCTGAAGCTTTCTTT.

V usage is TRBV7-8 and J usage is TRBJ2-3; 10 positions agree with TRBD2. Germline V CDR1 and CDR2: SGHVS, FQNEAQ. The V gene end was trimmed by 3 bases and the J gene end by 2 bases; junction bases not matched to a gene: 2. This CDR3 is 15 amino acids long. The CDR3 DNA is TGTGCCAGCAGCTTGACTAGCGGGTTCACAGATACGCAGTATTTT. This translates into CASSLTSGFTDTQYF.

CDR3 coding DNA: TGTGCCAGCAGCTTAGCGGCAGGACAAGGCTACACCTTC. Translating gives CASSLAAGQGYTF. The chain employs TRBV7-8 and TRBJ1-2, with TRBD1 as a possible D gene (5 bases). The germline CDR1 and CDR2 sequences are SGHVS and FQNEAQ. Trimming removed 0 bases from V and 8 bases from J, with 10 bases in between. The CDR3 has 13 amino acids.